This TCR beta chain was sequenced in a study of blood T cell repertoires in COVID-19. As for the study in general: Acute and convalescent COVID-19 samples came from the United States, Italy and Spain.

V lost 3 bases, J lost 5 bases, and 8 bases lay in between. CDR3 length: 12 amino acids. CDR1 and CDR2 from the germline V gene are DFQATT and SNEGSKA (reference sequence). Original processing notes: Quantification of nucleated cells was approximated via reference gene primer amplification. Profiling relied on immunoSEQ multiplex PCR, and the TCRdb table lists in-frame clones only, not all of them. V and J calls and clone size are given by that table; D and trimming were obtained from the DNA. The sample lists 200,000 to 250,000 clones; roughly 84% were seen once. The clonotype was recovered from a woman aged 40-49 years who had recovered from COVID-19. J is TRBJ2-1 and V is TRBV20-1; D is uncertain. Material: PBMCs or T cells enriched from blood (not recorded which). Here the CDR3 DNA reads TGCAGTGCTAGTAAACTCCACAATGAGCAGTTCTTC. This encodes CSASKLHNEQFF.